The rows below give T cell receptor beta chains drawn from one sample of a study of T cell repertoires in cytomegalovirus infection. What these receptors recognize is not known. TCRdb re-analysed the reads in MiXCR, keeping a single row per CDR3 protein. The sample shows some 920,000 distinct CDR3 sequences, around 29% of them seen only once. The sequences come from cultured CD8+ T cells from PBMCs, collected from culture after CMV antigen stimulation. Receptor source: a human donor in good health (CMV status not recorded). Some clones in this sample may be carry-over from other donors' samples. CDR3s include the opening cysteine and the closing phenylalanine or tryptophan. D genes are given only for firm matches. Clone size is shown for a subset of rows, as once, few, many or a class of expanded clone.

j_gene,d_gene,abundance,v_gene,CDR3aa,CDR3nt
TRBJ1-4,TRBD1,.,TRBV7-9,CASSSDRGGEKLFF,TGTGCCAGCAGCTCAGACAGGGGTGGGGAAAAACTGTTTTTT
TRBJ1-5,TRBD1,.,TRBV5-8,CASSSGTADPQHF,TGTGCCAGCAGCTCCGGGACAGCTGACCCCCAGCATTTT
TRBJ1-6,.,many,TRBV27,CASSLSANSPLHF,TGTGCCAGCAGCTTGTCGGCTAATTCACCCCTCCACTTT
TRBJ2-2,TRBD2,once,TRBV7-6,CANPSTSPTNTGELFF,TGTGCCAACCCTTCGACTAGCCCTACGAACACCGGGGAGCTGTTTTTT
TRBJ2-5,.,few,TRBV7-6,CASSHLLVSKETQYF,TGTGCCAGCAGCCATTTATTAGTTTCCAAGGAGACCCAGTACTTC
TRBJ1-1,TRBD1,few,TRBV24-1,CATSGTGGTNTEAFF,TGTGCCACCAGTGGTACAGGGGGCACGAACACTGAAGCTTTCTTT
TRBJ2-1,.,.,TRBV27,CASSPQFDSYNEQFF,TGTGCCAGCAGTCCTCAATTCGACTCCTACAATGAGCAGTTCTTC
TRBJ1-6,TRBD1,.,TRBV10-3,CAISEGTGEGSPLHF,TGTGCCATCAGTGAGGGGACAGGGGAAGGATCACCCCTCCACTTT
TRBJ2-5,TRBD1,few,TRBV5-6,CASSLSGQGVQETQYF,TGTGCCAGCAGCTTGTCGGGACAGGGTGTTCAGGAGACCCAGTACTTC
TRBJ1-5,TRBD1,.,TRBV27,CASSYRGLNNQPQHF,TGTGCCAGCAGTTACAGGGGGCTTAACAATCAGCCCCAGCATTTT
TRBJ1-2,.,few,TRBV5-6,CASSSGTIVYGYTF,TGTGCCAGCAGCTCCGGGACGATAGTCTATGGCTACACCTTC
TRBJ2-1,TRBD2,.,TRBV15,CATSRGSGGLPSYNEQFF,TGTGCCACCAGCAGAGGTAGCGGGGGGCTACCCTCCTACAATGAGCAGTTCTTC
TRBJ2-2,.,.,TRBV12-3/TRBV12-4,CAGSRQGSTGELFF,TGTGCCGGTTCGCGGCAGGGGAGCACCGGGGAGCTGTTTTTT
TRBJ1-2,.,few,TRBV27,CASSHGTDYGYTF,TGTGCCAGCAGTCACGGGACGGATTATGGCTACACCTTC
TRBJ1-4,.,few,TRBV12-3/TRBV12-4,CASSSYEKLFF,TGTGCCAGCAGCTCTTATGAAAAACTGTTTTTT
TRBJ2-3,TRBD2,.,TRBV27,CASSSSSGEFADTQYF,TGTGCCAGCAGCTCGTCTAGCGGGGAGTTCGCAGATACGCAGTATTTT
TRBJ2-7,.,many,TRBV7-2,CASSLGWADLRLF,TGTGCCAGCAGCTTAGGATGGGCGGACCTTCGACTTTTC
TRBJ1-2,.,.,TRBV6-5,CASTYLRWAPLNYGYTF,TGTGCCAGTACCTACTTGCGGTGGGCCCCCCTAAATTATGGCTACACCTTC
TRBJ2-6,.,few,TRBV7-8,CASSYDIDLSGANVLTF,TGTGCCAGCAGCTACGACATTGACCTCTCTGGGGCCAACGTCCTGACTTTC
TRBJ2-2,TRBD1,.,TRBV4-1,CASSTDRERTGELFF,TGCGCCAGCAGCACGGACAGGGAAAGAACCGGGGAGCTGTTTTTT